The rows below give T cell receptor beta chains drawn from one sample of a study of blood T cell repertoires in COVID-19. The repertoire was sequenced with immunoSEQ multiplex PCR; TCRdb's copy has only in-frame clones and lacks some. Among about 150,000 clones listed, approximately 83% were seen once. The sequenced sample consisted of peripheral blood. The origin of the receptors is a man between 65 and 85 years old with active or convalescent COVID-19. Each CDR3 is given with its conserved first and last residue. The D gene is left open where the match is weak. Only part of the rows carry a size: once, few, many, or a class if the clone is expanded.

j_call	clone_size	d_call	v_call	cdr3_nt	cdr3_aa
TRBJ1-2	once	TRBD1	TRBV29-1	TGCAGCCACGGGGGGGGACAGCCGGGCTACACCTTC	CSHGGGQPGYTF
TRBJ1-5	few	TRBD1	TRBV6-2/TRBV6-3	TGTGCCAGCAGTACCGGGACAGGGAGAGATCAGCCCCAGCATTTT	CASSTGTGRDQPQHF
TRBJ1-3	NA	TRBD1	TRBV10-3	TGTGCCATCAGTGTTTCGGACAGGCGCTCTGGAAACACCATATATTTT	CAISVSDRRSGNTIYF
TRBJ2-5	few	NA	TRBV10-2	TGCGCCAGCAGGGCCACAGGGTCGGGCCAAGAGACCCAGTACTTC	CASRATGSGQETQYF
TRBJ1-5	NA	NA	TRBV18	TGTGCCAGCTCACCAGGAGGGTCGGATCAGCCCCAGCATTTT	CASSPGGSDQPQHF
TRBJ2-3	NA	NA	TRBV11-3	TGTGCCAGCAGCCTACAGAGGACTCTCACAGATACGCAGTATTTT	CASSLQRTLTDTQYF
TRBJ1-2	NA	TRBD1	TRBV19	TGTGCCAGTAGTTCTCCGAGACAGGGAAGTTATGGCTACACCTTC	CASSSPRQGSYGYTF
TRBJ1-2	NA	NA	TRBV5-6	TGTGCCAGCAGCTTGGACTATTACCAATACACCTTC	CASSLDYYQYTF
TRBJ2-5	NA	TRBD2	TRBV27	TGTGCCAGCAGAGGCGGGGGGGCCGGGGAGACCCAGTACTTC	CASRGGGAGETQYF
TRBJ2-2	NA	NA	TRBV19	TGTGCCAGTAGTATGGGCAGGTCCACCGGGGAGCTGTTTTTT	CASSMGRSTGELFF
TRBJ1-2	NA	TRBD1	TRBV7-2	TGTGCCAGCAGCTCCCGGACAGGGGGCACCCGTGGCTACACCTTC	CASSSRTGGTRGYTF
TRBJ1-6	NA	NA	TRBV27	TGTGCCAGCAGTTTATCATACAGCCGGGCCACAGGCGGAGGGCTTCATTCACCCCTCCACTTT	CASSLSYSRATGGGLHSPLHF
TRBJ2-3	NA	TRBD2	TRBV2	TGTGCCAAAGGACTAGCGGGTTCAAGCACAGATACGCAGTATTTT	CAKGLAGSSTDTQYF
TRBJ1-2	few	TRBD1	TRBV27	TGTGCCAGCAGTAAATCGGACAGGGAGGTCCATGGCTACACCTTC	CASSKSDREVHGYTF
TRBJ1-5	NA	TRBD1	TRBV10-2	TGCGCCAGCAGTGAGTCGGGACAGGGCAATCAGCCCCAGCATTTT	CASSESGQGNQPQHF
TRBJ1-6	NA	NA	TRBV30	TGTGCCTGGAGTGATTGGGTCCTAGGTTCACCCCTCCACTTT	CAWSDWVLGSPLHF
TRBJ1-4	NA	NA	TRBV4-1	TGCGCCAGCAGCCAAGATAGAGAAAAACTGTTTTTT	CASSQDREKLFF
TRBJ2-1	NA	TRBD2	TRBV5-4	TGTGCCAGCAGCAGGGGGACTAGCGGGCGTTACAATGAGCAGTTCTTC	CASSRGTSGRYNEQFF
TRBJ2-5	NA	NA	TRBV6-5	TGTGCCAGCAGTATTGGAGGGGAGGCTCAAGAGACCCAGTACTTC	CASSIGGEAQETQYF
TRBJ2-3	NA	NA	TRBV14	TGTGCCAGCAGCCCCGGGTTTATTAACACAGATACGCAGTATTTT	CASSPGFINTDTQYF
TRBJ2-3	once	TRBD1	TRBV15	TGTGCCACCAGCACAGGGGGCTTGTCCACAGATACGCAGTATTTT	CATSTGGLSTDTQYF
TRBJ2-5	once	TRBD1	TRBV5-1	TGCGCCAGCAGCTTGGGACAGGGCAGGGAGACCCAGTACTTC	CASSLGQGRETQYF
TRBJ2-1	NA	TRBD1	TRBV19	TGTGCCAGTAAAGGGACAGGGTTACCATACAATGAGCAGTTCTTC	CASKGTGLPYNEQFF
TRBJ2-7	NA	TRBD1	TRBV11-2	TGTGCCAGCAGCTTAGGTGTTTGGGACAGCTACGAGCAGTACTTC	CASSLGVWDSYEQYF
TRBJ2-5	NA	TRBD1	TRBV3-1/TRBV3-2	TGTGCCAGCAGTCGGGACAGGGGGCAAGAGACCCAGTACTTC	CASSRDRGQETQYF
TRBJ1-2	NA	NA	TRBV7-8	TGTGCCAGCAGCTTGGAGTACTATGGCTACACCTTC	CASSLEYYGYTF
TRBJ1-4	once	NA	TRBV9	TGTGCCAGCAGCGTAGGGGACTGGACTAATGAAAAACTGTTTTTT	CASSVGDWTNEKLFF
TRBJ1-5	NA	NA	TRBV18	TGTGCCAGCTCACCACGCGCTTATAGCAATCAGCCCCAGCATTTT	CASSPRAYSNQPQHF
TRBJ2-7	NA	NA	TRBV30	TGTGCCTGGAGTGTATGGGGTGGCGGGACCTACGAGCAGTACTTC	CAWSVWGGGTYEQYF
TRBJ1-4	NA	NA	TRBV3-1/TRBV3-2	TGTGCCAGCAGCCAGTCCCGGAGGCGCGAAAAACTGTTTTTT	CASSQSRRREKLFF
TRBJ1-1	NA	NA	TRBV5-1	TGCGCCAGCAGCTTGTCCGGGAACACTAACACTGAAGCTTTCTTT	CASSLSGNTNTEAFF
TRBJ1-1	NA	TRBD1	TRBV2	TGTGCCAGCGACAGGGGTTATTTCGACACTGAAGCTTTCTTT	CASDRGYFDTEAFF
TRBJ1-5	NA	NA	TRBV2	TGTGCCACCCGGACGGCGGGGAATCAGCCCCAGCATTTT	CATRTAGNQPQHF
TRBJ1-2	NA	TRBD1	TRBV5-1	TGCGCCAGCAGCTTGGGAACAGGGGAAGGCGGCTACACCTTC	CASSLGTGEGGYTF
TRBJ2-7	NA	TRBD1	TRBV28	TGTGCCAGCAGCTCGGACAGGGCGCACGAGCAGTACTTC	CASSSDRAHEQYF
TRBJ1-3	NA	TRBD1	TRBV4-1	TGCGCCAGCAGCCAAGGAACAGGGGGCACTGGAAACACCATATATTTT	CASSQGTGGTGNTIYF
TRBJ1-5	few	NA	TRBV30	TGTGCCTGGAGCCCTACTGGGCGGGGGAGCAATCAGCCCCAGCATTTT	CAWSPTGRGSNQPQHF
TRBJ1-1	NA	TRBD1	TRBV7-2	TGTGCCAGCAGCACCCGACAGGGGAAGACTGAAGCTTTCTTT	CASSTRQGKTEAFF
TRBJ2-7	NA	TRBD2	TRBV2	TGTGCCAGCAGTGAAGGCCCAACGACTAGCGGGATATACGAGCAGTACTTC	CASSEGPTTSGIYEQYF
TRBJ2-1	NA	NA	TRBV25-1	TGTGCCAGCAGTGACAACGGACACCCTGATGAGCAGTTCTTC	CASSDNGHPDEQFF
TRBJ2-7	NA	TRBD1	TRBV19	TGTGCCAGTAGTAGCCCCCGGGACAGGAGCTCCTACGAGCAGTACTTC	CASSSPRDRSSYEQYF
TRBJ2-1	NA	TRBD2	TRBV9	TGTGCCAGCAGCGTAGGAGGGCGGGAGTGGGCCTACAATGAGCAGTTCTTC	CASSVGGREWAYNEQFF
TRBJ2-1	NA	TRBD2	TRBV5-1	TGCGCCAGCAGCTTGGGGGGCGGGAGCTCCTACAATGAGCAGTTCTTC	CASSLGGGSSYNEQFF
TRBJ2-7	NA	NA	TRBV6-2/TRBV6-3	TGTGCCAGCAGTTACTCCACAGTACAGTCGCAGCAGTACTTC	CASSYSTVQSQQYF
TRBJ1-5	NA	TRBD1	TRBV30	TGTGCCTGGAGTGTAGGGGACAGGGTACAGCCCCAGCATTTT	CAWSVGDRVQPQHF